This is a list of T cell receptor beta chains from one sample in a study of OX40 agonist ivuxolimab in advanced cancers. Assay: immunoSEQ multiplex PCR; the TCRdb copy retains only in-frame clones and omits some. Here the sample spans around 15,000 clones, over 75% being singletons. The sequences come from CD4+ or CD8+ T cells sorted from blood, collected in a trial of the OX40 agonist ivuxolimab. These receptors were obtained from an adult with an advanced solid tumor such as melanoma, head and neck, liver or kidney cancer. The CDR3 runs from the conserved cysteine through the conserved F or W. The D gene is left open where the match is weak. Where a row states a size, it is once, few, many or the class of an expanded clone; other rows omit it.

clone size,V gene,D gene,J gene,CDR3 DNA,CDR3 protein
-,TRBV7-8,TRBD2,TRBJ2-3,TGTGCCAGCAGAAGTAGCGGGAGGAATGGGGATACGCAGTATTTT,CASRSSGRNGDTQYF
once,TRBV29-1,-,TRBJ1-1,TGCAGCGCCAGGGGTAGGACTGAAGCTTTCTTT,CSARGRTEAFF
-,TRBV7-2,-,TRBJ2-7,TGTGCCAGCAGCACTCTAGGCGAGCAGTACTTC,CASSTLGEQYF
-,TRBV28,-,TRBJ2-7,TGTGCCAGTAGGGGGCTAGCGCCTAGCTCCTACGAGCAGTACTTC,CASRGLAPSSYEQYF
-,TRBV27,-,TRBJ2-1,TGTGCCAGCAGTTTCTGGACAGAGAAATACAATGAGCAGTTCTTC,CASSFWTEKYNEQFF
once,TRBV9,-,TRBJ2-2,TGTGCCAGCAGCGTAGGCGGAGCGAACACCGGGGAGCTGTTTTTT,CASSVGGANTGELFF
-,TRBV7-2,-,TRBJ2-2,TGTGCCAGCAGCTCCTCGGAGAACACCGGGGAGCTGTTTTTT,CASSSSENTGELFF
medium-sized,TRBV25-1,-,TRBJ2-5,TGTGCCAGCAGCCTACAAGAGACCCAGTACTTC,CASSLQETQYF
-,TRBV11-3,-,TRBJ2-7,TGTGCCAGCAGCCCGGGCAGAGGGAATTCCTACGAGCAGTACTTC,CASSPGRGNSYEQYF
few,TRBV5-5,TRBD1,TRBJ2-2,TGTGCCAGCACGCCTTCCCGGTGGGACAGGGCGAACACCGGGGAGCTGTTTTTT,CASTPSRWDRANTGELFF
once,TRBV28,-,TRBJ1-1,TGTGCCAGCAGAAGGGGGTATACGGACACTGAAGCTTTCTTT,CASRRGYTDTEAFF
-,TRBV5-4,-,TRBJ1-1,TGTGCCAGCAGCTTGGATTTCGACACTGAAGCTTTCTTT,CASSLDFDTEAFF
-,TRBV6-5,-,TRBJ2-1,TGTGCCAGCAGCCCAACAGGGTATAATGAGCAGTTCTTC,CASSPTGYNEQFF
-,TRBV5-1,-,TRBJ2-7,TGCGCCAGCAGCTTGTTCGGGAACGGACCCAACGAGCAGTACTTC,CASSLFGNGPNEQYF
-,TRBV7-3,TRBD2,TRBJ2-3,TGTGCCAGCAGCCGGGCGGGGACTAGGTACACAGATACGCAGTATTTT,CASSRAGTRYTDTQYF
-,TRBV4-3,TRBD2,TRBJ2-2,TGCGCCAGCAGCCAAGACCCCGGGACTAGAGGTGTTGGGGAGCTGTTTTTT,CASSQDPGTRGVGELFF
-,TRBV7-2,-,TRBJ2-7,TGTGCCAGCAGCTGGAGCCCCGGGAGCGCCTACGAGCAGTACTTC,CASSWSPGSAYEQYF
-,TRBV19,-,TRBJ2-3,TGTGCCAGTACCCTGATGGGAAGGAGCACAGATACGCAGTATTTT,CASTLMGRSTDTQYF
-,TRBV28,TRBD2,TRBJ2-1,TGTGCCAGCAGTATAAGACTAGCAGAGCAGTTCTTC,CASSIRLAEQFF
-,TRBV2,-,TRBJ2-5,TGTGCCAGCAGGCCTGAGACCCAGTACTTC,CASRPETQYF
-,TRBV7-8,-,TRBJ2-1,TGTGCCAGCAGCCCCGGGGCGGCGAGCTCCTACAATGAGCAGTTCTTC,CASSPGAASSYNEQFF
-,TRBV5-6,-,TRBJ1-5,TGTGCCAGCTCAACGGGGGGGACCCAGCCCCAGCATTTT,CASSTGGTQPQHF
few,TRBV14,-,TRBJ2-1,TGTGCCAGCAGCCAAGATGGACGTGGGTTCTTC,CASSQDGRGFF
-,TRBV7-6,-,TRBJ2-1,TGTGCCAGCAGCTTAGGTGGGTTCTTCAATGAGCAGTTCTTC,CASSLGGFFNEQFF